This entry is about one T cell receptor beta chain. No antigen is known for it. This sample was included in a study of PD-L1 blockade in urothelial cancer. Here immunoSEQ multiplex PCR was the method, and the copy in TCRdb shows in-frame clones only, minus some. The sample contains under 35,000 clones, 80% to 90% of which appear only once. As for time point: peripheral blood 6 weeks after treatment start. General study findings and limits: Pretreatment TCR clonality in blood, when below the median, was predictive of better survival. For durable-benefit patients, tumor-associated blood clones expanded more at 3 weeks.

Specimen: PBMCs, collected around atezolizumab (anti-PD-L1) treatment. This TCR derives from a man older than 75 with urothelial cancer.

In DNA, the CDR3 is TGTGCCAGCAGCTTCTCAGAAACGCAAAATCGGTTCTTC. The encoded protein is CASSFSETQNRFF. The chain carries TRBV7-2 and TRBJ2-1, with D unclear. The CDR3 loop spans 13 amino acids. Germline V CDR1 and CDR2: SGHTA, FQGNSA. V shed 3 bases and J shed 15 bases, with 18 bases lying between them.